Below, 30 T cell receptor beta chains from the same sample are listed, as sequenced in a study of shared clonotypes between healthy human individuals. Generated by immunoSEQ multiplex PCR, the TCRdb table keeps only in-frame clones and is missing some. The sample carries 2 million to 2.5 million clones, 80% to 95% recorded once. Material for sequencing was naive CD4+ T cells from PBMCs. Documented subset: CD45RA+ positively selected. Source of these receptors: a man between 18 and 29 years old in good health. Some clones in this sample may be carry-over from other donors' samples.

The V gene is TRBV9, the J gene TRBJ1-3; D uncertain. This CDR3 contains 15 residues. Germline V CDR1 and CDR2: SGDLS, YYNGEE. V was clipped by 3 bases and J by 0 bases, with 10 bases between them. The CDR3, as DNA: TGTGCCAGCAGCGGTTCAGGCCGCTCTGGAAACACCATATATTTT. This gives the protein CASSGSGRSGNTIYF. The full variable domain, its missing parts supplied by reference TRBV9 and TRBJ1-3, is DSGVTQTPKHLITATGQRVTLRCSPRSGDLSVYWYQQSLDQGLQFLIQYYNGEERAKGNILERFSAQQFPDLHSELNLSSLELGDSALYFCASSGSGRSGNTIYFGEGSWLTVV.

In the case of this clone: The junction shows a germline mismatch at one end, possibly a read error. The gene calls are TRBV7-9 and TRBJ1-3, with D perhaps TRBD1 (5 bases). CDR1 SEHNR and CDR2 FQNEAQ come from the germline V gene (reference sequence). The CDR3 is 12 amino acids. The CDR3 DNA reads as TGTGCCAGCAGCTTATGGCCGGGGACTCAACATTTT. Encoded protein: CASSLWPGTQHF.

V usage is TRBV15 and J usage is TRBJ2-2, with 10 positions matching TRBD1. Germline V gene sequence: CDR1 LNHNV, CDR2 YYDKDF (reference sequence). Trimming at V came to 5 bases and at J to 2 bases, leaving 2 bases not matched to a gene. The CDR3 runs 15 residues. The CDR3, as DNA: TGTGCCACCAGCTGGGACAGGGGTAACACCGGGGAGCTGTTTTTT. It codes for CATSWDRGNTGELFF.

This sequence joins TRBV10-3 and TRBJ2-1; 9 nucleotides line up with TRBD1. This CDR3 spans 12 amino acids. Germline loops: CDR1 ENHRY, CDR2 SYGVKD. The V gene end was trimmed by 6 bases and the J gene end by 7 bases; junction bases not matched to a gene: 1. In DNA, the CDR3 is TGTGCCATCAGAGGACAGGGGAATGAGCAGTTCTTC. Translating it yields CAIRGQGNEQFF.

This clone was seen just once. The chain uses TRBV5-1 and TRBJ1-4, with D unresolved. Germline assignment: CDR1 SGHRS and CDR2 YFSETQ. The CDR3 length is 14 residues. Trimming took off 1 base at V and 13 bases at J, with 17 bases between the two ends. CDR3 amino acids: CASSLSTLSTGLFF. The DNA of the CDR3 is TGCGCCAGCAGCTTGTCCACTTTGTCGACGGGACTGTTTTTT.

The chain carries TRBV10-3 and TRBJ1-2, with D maybe TRBD1 (5 bases). There are 14 residues in the CDR3. V was trimmed by 0 bases and J by 8 bases, leaving 13 bases between them. The V gene's germline CDR1 is ENHRY and CDR2 SYGVKD. The CDR3, as DNA: TGTGCCATCAGTGAGTCTTGGGGCCAGCAAGGCTACACCTTC. It translates to CAISESWGQQGYTF.

J is TRBJ1-2 and V is TRBV5-1; 9 positions match TRBD1. V lost 4 bases and J lost 8; bases outside the gene matches: 6. Germline V gives CDR1 SGHRS, CDR2 YFSETQ. This CDR3 is 13 amino acids long. The DNA of the CDR3 is TGCGCCAGCAGCCCTGGACAGGGGAAGGGCTACACCTTC. Its protein product is CASSPGQGKGYTF.

DNA for the CDR3: TGTGCCAGCTCACCGATCGGGAATGCAGGGGGCTTCGAGCAGTACTTC. The encoded protein is CASSPIGNAGGFEQYF. V usage is TRBV18 and J usage is TRBJ2-7, with 8 bases matching TRBD1. The CDR3 consists of 16 residues. V trimming: 3 bases; J trimming: 6 bases; junction bases outside the gene matches: 13. Germline CDR1 reads KGHSH; CDR2 reads LQKENI.

The chain carries TRBV9 and TRBJ2-3; D gene ambiguous. Trimming pared 0 bases from V and 6 bases from J, leaving 11 bases between. In germline, CDR1 is SGDLS, CDR2 YYNGEE. The CDR3 loop spans 14 amino acids. The CDR3 protein is CASSVGLALDTQYF. Written as DNA, the CDR3 is TGTGCCAGCAGCGTAGGACTCGCGCTGGATACGCAGTATTTT.

This sequence joins TRBV14 and TRBJ2-1; TRBD1 aligns across 7 bases. V was pared by 5 bases and J by 10 bases, with 8 bases of the junction left unmatched. Germline V gene data show CDR1 as SGHDN and CDR2 as FVKESK. The CDR3 has 13 amino acids. The CDR3 coding sequence is TGTGCCAGCAGCATGGACAGGTTAAGAGAGCAGTTCTTC. This encodes CASSMDRLREQFF.

The chain joins TRBV19 to TRBJ1-2, with D perhaps matching TRBD1 (5 bases). Looked up from germline, CDR1 is LNHDA and CDR2 is SQIVND (reference sequence). V gave up 4 bases and J gave up 2 bases, with 14 bases separating them. This CDR3 region has 15 residues. The CDR3 sequence: CASSTPLTDNYGYTF. CDR3 nucleotide sequence: TGTGCCAGTAGTACACCCCTGACAGACAACTATGGCTACACCTTC.

The chain links TRBV5-4 to TRBJ2-3; D is undetermined. The CDR3 is 14 amino acids. Germline CDR1 SGHNT, CDR2 YYREEE (reference sequence). Trimming removed 1 base from V and 0 bases from J, with 6 bases in between. The CDR3 nucleotides read TGTGCCAGCAGCTTGTGGGTTAGCACAGATACGCAGTATTTT. Translating it yields CASSLWVSTDTQYF.

V gene TRBV19 combines with J gene TRBJ2-7; D is uncertain. Germline V gene lookup returns CDR1 LNHDA and CDR2 SQIVND (reference sequence). CDR3 length: 13 amino acids. V lost 8 bases and J lost 2, with 13 bases in between. The CDR3 reads CASLGPWTYEQYF. DNA for the CDR3: TGTGCCAGTCTTGGACCCTGGACCTACGAGCAGTACTTC.

This rearrangement joins TRBV27 to TRBJ2-7; 9 positions agree with TRBD1. Trimming cost V 6 bases and J 6 bases; bases outside gene matches: 9. Germline assignment: CDR1 MNHEY and CDR2 SMNVEV (reference sequence). The CDR3 extends over 14 amino acids. CDR3 amino acids: CASRILQGASEQYF. For the CDR3, the DNA is TGTGCCAGCAGGATTCTACAGGGGGCCAGCGAGCAGTACTTC.

This sequence joins TRBV28 and TRBJ1-4; maybe TRBD1 (6 bases). Germline loops: CDR1 MDHEN, CDR2 SYDVKM. The CDR3 is 16 amino acids. V lost 2 bases, J lost 2 bases, and 12 bases lay in between. The CDR3 DNA reads TGTGCCAGCAGTTTACCGGGACACCTTACTAATGAAAAACTGTTTTTT. Protein: CASSLPGHLTNEKLFF.

This chain joins TRBV19 and TRBJ1-1, with TRBD1 matching over 8 bases. The CDR3 covers 14 residues. Trimming cost V 5 bases and J 4 bases; bases outside gene matches: 6. CDR1 is LNHDA, CDR2 SQIVND, per germline (reference sequence). The chain's CDR3 is CASSVGQGVTEAFF. The CDR3 nucleotides are TGTGCCAGTAGTGTCGGACAGGGAGTCACTGAAGCTTTCTTT.

This clone was counted once. The chain couples TRBV2 to TRBJ2-5; 10 positions agree with TRBD1. The CDR3 totals 13 residues. V was clipped by 8 bases and J by 5 bases; unmatched bases: 5. In germline, CDR1 is SNHLY, CDR2 FYNNEI. CDR3 in amino acids: CASLPDRGETQYF. The CDR3, as DNA: TGTGCCAGCCTTCCGGACAGGGGGGAGACCCAGTACTTC.

This sequence joins TRBV28 and TRBJ2-1; D gene uncertain. This CDR3 contains 11 residues. Germline CDR1 is MDHEN and CDR2 is SYDVKM. V was cut by 6 bases and J by 8 bases, with 8 bases left in between. The CDR3 region is CASSPRYEQFF. The CDR3 region has the DNA TGTGCCAGCAGCCCTAGATATGAGCAGTTCTTC.

DNA of the CDR3: TGCAGCGTTGCCCACACAGGCCGCACAGATACGCAGTATTTT. Protein: CSVAHTGRTDTQYF. The chain has TRBV29-1 and TRBJ2-3; possibly TRBD1 for D (5 bases). The CDR3 has 14 amino acids. V dropped 4 bases and J dropped 1 base, with 12 bases sitting between them. CDR1 is SQVTM, CDR2 ANQGSEA, per germline.

Concerning this clone: The same CDR3 arises from other DNA sequences in this sample as well. The V call is TRBV7-2, the J call TRBJ2-1; TRBD2 might be the D (6 bases). The CDR3 runs 15 residues. CDR1 is SGHTA and CDR2 is FQGNSA in the germline V gene. Trimming took 7 bases from V and 2 from J, leaving 15 bases between them. The DNA for the CDR3 is TGTGCCAGCACCCCCGGGTTAGCGGCCTACAATGAGCAGTTCTTC. Translated: CASTPGLAAYNEQFF.

This clone was counted once. Other DNA sequences in the sample encode the same CDR3. This chain joins TRBV5-1 and TRBJ2-1; 10 nucleotides line up with TRBD2. Germline lookup yields CDR1 SGHRS and CDR2 YFSETQ. V lost 4 bases, J lost 2 bases, and 3 bases stayed unmatched. The CDR3 is 15 residues long. In DNA, the CDR3 is TGCGCCAGCAGCAGTACTAGCGGGACCTACAATGAGCAGTTCTTC. Amino acids: CASSSTSGTYNEQFF.

The rearrangement links TRBV6-5 to TRBJ2-2, with D possibly being TRBD2 (5 bases). The CDR3 is 15 amino acids. Trimming left V 6 bases short and J 5 bases short, with 16 bases between. In germline, CDR1 is MNHEY, CDR2 SVGAGI. Here the CDR3 reads CASRTGILGTGELFF. CDR3 nucleotide sequence: TGTGCCAGCAGAACGGGAATCCTGGGGACCGGGGAGCTGTTTTTT.

The genes are TRBV7-2 and TRBJ2-5; D is perhaps TRBD2 (5 bases). Trimming took off 6 bases at V and 5 bases at J, with 10 bases between the two ends. CDR3 length equals 12 residues. CDR1 SGHTA and CDR2 FQGNSA come from the germline V gene. CDR3 sequence (DNA): TGTGCCAGCAGGAGGGCCGAGGAGACCCAGTACTTC. Translation: CASRRAEETQYF.

V is TRBV11-2 and J is TRBJ2-7; 8 nucleotides align to TRBD1. Germline CDR1 and CDR2: SGHAT and FQNNGV. CDR3 length: 14 amino acids. V was clipped by 2 bases and J by 6 bases; unmatched bases: 6. CDR3 in amino acids: CASSLWDRLTEQYF. In DNA, the CDR3 is TGTGCCAGCAGCTTATGGGACAGGTTGACCGAGCAGTACTTC.

V gene TRBV25-1 combines with J gene TRBJ2-2, with D tentatively TRBD2 (6 bases). The CDR3 is made up of 15 amino acids. Germline CDR1 is MGHDK and CDR2 is SYGVNS. Between the trimmed V and J ends, which lost 3 bases and 5 bases, there was a span of 13 bases. In DNA, the CDR3 is TGTGCCAGCAGTGATTCGGAGGGTGGGACCGGGGAGCTGTTTTTT. It is translated as CASSDSEGGTGELFF.

The chain uses TRBV7-2 and TRBJ2-1; 11 nucleotides agree with TRBD2. The CDR3 is made up of 17 amino acids. J was trimmed by 0 bases and V by 6 bases; bases with no gene match: 7. Germline loops: CDR1 SGHTA, CDR2 FQGNSA. CDR3 sequence reads: CASSPLAGGISYNEQFF. DNA for the CDR3: TGTGCCAGCAGTCCCCTAGCGGGAGGTATCTCCTACAATGAGCAGTTCTTC.

This chain uses TRBV7-3 with TRBJ2-7; a weak D match, TRBD2 (5 bases). V gave up 4 bases and J gave up 4 bases, with 11 bases separating them. CDR1 and CDR2 from the germline V gene are SGHTA and FQGTGA. CDR3 length equals 13 residues. CDR3 DNA sequence: TGTGCCAGCAGCTCGAATCGGGGTTACGAGCAGTACTTC. Protein sequence: CASSSNRGYEQYF.

The chain recombines TRBV4-1 with TRBJ1-5; 7 bases line up with TRBD1. The CDR3 contains 16 residues. The V gene end was trimmed by 0 bases and the J gene end by 3 bases; junction bases not matched to a gene: 5. Germline V CDR1 and CDR2: MGHRA, YSYEKL. CDR3 amino acids: CASSQDEQGTNQPQHF. In DNA, the CDR3 is TGCGCCAGCAGCCAAGACGAACAGGGGACCAATCAGCCCCAGCATTTT.

This chain uses TRBV5-4 with TRBJ1-2, with D tentatively TRBD1 (5 bases). The CDR3 runs 16 residues. The V gene lost 4 bases and the J gene lost 4 bases, with 20 bases spanning the gap. Per the germline V gene, CDR1 is SGHNT and CDR2 is YYREEE (reference sequence). The CDR3 coding sequence is TGTGCCAGCAGCCGCATGGGGGGAGGTCGTGGCTATGGCTACACCTTC. Translation gives CASSRMGGGRGYGYTF.

V gene TRBV28 combines with J gene TRBJ2-2; no definite D call. Germline V gene data show CDR1 as MDHEN and CDR2 as SYDVKM. Between the trimmed V and J ends, which lost 7 bases and 5 bases, there was a span of 17 bases. The CDR3 has 15 amino acids. The CDR3 spells CASTTAGPGTGELFF. The CDR3 DNA is TGTGCCAGCACCACTGCCGGGCCCGGGACCGGGGAGCTGTTTTTT.